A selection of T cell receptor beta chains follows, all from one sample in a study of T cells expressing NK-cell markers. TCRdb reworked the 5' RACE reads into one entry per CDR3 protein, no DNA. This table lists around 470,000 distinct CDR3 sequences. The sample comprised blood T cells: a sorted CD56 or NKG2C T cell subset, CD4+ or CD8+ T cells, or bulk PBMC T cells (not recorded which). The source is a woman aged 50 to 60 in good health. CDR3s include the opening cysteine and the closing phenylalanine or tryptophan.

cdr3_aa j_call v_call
CASSLGGDLQTREQFF TRBJ2-1 TRBV5-1
CASSLAGQPHLSATDTQYF TRBJ2-3 TRBV7-9
CASTLTLSKNIQYF TRBJ2-4 TRBV5-6
CASSRTGKSEKLFF TRBJ1-4 TRBV10-1
CASSWTRGGTEAFF TRBJ1-1 TRBV5-1
CASSLRRTPGHEQFF TRBJ2-1 TRBV12-3/TRBV12-4
CSARDPNRGRNTEAFF TRBJ1-1 TRBV20-1
CASSSPHSGEGTYNEQFF TRBJ2-1 TRBV5-1
CASSLNPAIDEAFF TRBJ1-1 TRBV5-1
CASSARILAYEQFF TRBJ2-1 TRBV19
CSARQGRNIQYF TRBJ2-4 TRBV29-1
CATSDLSQGAGDTQYF TRBJ2-3 TRBV24-1
CASSLLGSETQYF TRBJ2-5 TRBV27
CATRGDTYTGELFF TRBJ2-2 TRBV24-1